These T cell receptor beta chains were read from a single sample in a study of OX40 agonist ivuxolimab in advanced cancers. Profiling relied on immunoSEQ multiplex PCR, and the TCRdb table lists in-frame clones only, not all of them. Here the sample spans some 80,000 clones, around 92% being singletons. The source was CD4+ or CD8+ T cells sorted from blood, collected in a trial of the OX40 agonist ivuxolimab. Source of these receptors: an adult with an advanced solid tumor such as melanoma, head and neck, liver or kidney cancer. The CDR3 runs from the conserved cysteine through the conserved F or W. D genes are given only for firm matches. Clone size is given for some rows only: seen once, a few or many times, or a class if the clone is expanded.

d_call j_call clone_size v_call cdr3_aa cdr3_nt
TRBD2 TRBJ2-3 NA TRBV5-7 CASSLCSGAFESTDTQYF TGTGCCAGCAGCTTGTGCAGCGGGGCTTTCGAAAGCACAGATACGCAGTATTTT
NA TRBJ1-4 NA TRBV28 CASRRIDSEKLFF TGTGCCAGCAGGCGGATCGATAGCGAAAAACTGTTTTTT
TRBD2 TRBJ2-7 NA TRBV11-2 CASSFSGVYEQYF TGTGCCAGCAGCTTTAGCGGGGTTTACGAGCAGTACTTC
NA TRBJ2-3 NA TRBV6-5 CASSTAGGTDTQYF TGTGCCAGCAGTACCGCCGGCGGCACAGATACGCAGTATTTT
NA TRBJ2-1 NA TRBV7-8 CASSLEQEQFF TGTGCCAGCAGCTTAGAGCAGGAGCAGTTCTTC
TRBD1 TRBJ1-5 NA TRBV30 CAFTPRRGSQPQHF TGTGCCTTTACCCCCCGCAGGGGGAGTCAGCCCCAGCATTTT
NA TRBJ1-2 NA TRBV19 CASLGGLAPGYGYTF TGTGCCAGTCTCGGAGGGTTGGCCCCGGGGTATGGCTACACCTTC
NA TRBJ1-3 NA TRBV5-1 CASSFGHPSGNTIYF TGCGCCAGCAGCTTCGGACATCCCTCTGGAAACACCATATATTTT
NA TRBJ1-5 NA TRBV7-2 CASSFGNRDVPQHF TGTGCCAGCAGCTTCGGAAACCGGGACGTACCCCAGCATTTT
NA TRBJ1-4 few TRBV30 CAWTPSNEKLFF TGTGCCTGGACGCCCTCTAATGAAAAACTGTTTTTT
NA TRBJ2-5 NA TRBV6-5 CASSYFTGTTQETQYF TGTGCCAGCAGTTACTTTACCGGGACAACCCAAGAGACCCAGTACTTC
TRBD1 TRBJ1-3 few TRBV6-1 CASGPGTDGNTIYF TGTGCCAGCGGCCCCGGGACAGACGGAAACACCATATATTTT
NA TRBJ1-3 NA TRBV5-1 CASSPTASGNTIYF TGCGCCAGCAGCCCGACAGCATCTGGAAACACCATATATTTT
NA TRBJ2-7 NA TRBV28 CASRRRPFAKGSEQYF TGTGCCAGCAGACGGCGTCCTTTCGCGAAGGGGTCCGAGCAGTACTTC
NA TRBJ1-1 NA TRBV5-1 CASSLERGRTNTEAFF TGCGCCAGCAGCTTGGAAAGAGGGAGGACGAACACTGAAGCTTTCTTT
NA TRBJ2-2 NA TRBV5-1 CASSSRGTNTGELFF TGCGCCAGCAGCTCGAGGGGAACGAACACCGGGGAGCTGTTTTTT
NA TRBJ2-2 NA TRBV11-2 CASSAAPPGTAGELFF TGTGCCAGCAGCGCCGCCCCCCCGGGGACGGCCGGGGAGCTGTTTTTT
NA TRBJ2-1 NA TRBV7-2 CASSLVWRANEQFF TGTGCCAGCAGCCTAGTTTGGAGAGCCAATGAGCAGTTCTTC
TRBD2 TRBJ2-1 NA TRBV6-1 CASSELSGGFYEQFF TGTGCCAGCAGTGAGCTTAGCGGGGGGTTTTATGAGCAGTTCTTC
NA TRBJ1-6 NA TRBV30 CAWIARANSPLHF TGTGCCTGGATAGCGAGGGCTAATTCACCCCTCCACTTT
TRBD1 TRBJ2-7 NA TRBV28 CASSRDRAYEQYF TGTGCCAGCAGTCGGGACAGGGCCTACGAGCAGTACTTC
NA TRBJ1-1 NA TRBV12-5 CASGLEENTEAFF TGTGCTAGTGGCCTAGAAGAGAACACTGAAGCTTTCTTT
TRBD1 TRBJ2-7 NA TRBV28 CASKLGTGLYEQYF TGTGCCAGCAAGCTAGGGACAGGGCTCTACGAGCAGTACTTC
NA TRBJ1-6 NA TRBV30 CAWSVLGRSPLHF TGTGCCTGGAGTGTACTGGGACGCTCACCCCTCCACTTT
NA TRBJ1-1 NA TRBV10-3 CATLRTVNTEAFF TGTGCCACCTTACGGACAGTCAACACTGAAGCTTTCTTT
NA TRBJ1-6 NA TRBV6-1 CASSRTVPLHF TGTGCCAGCAGTAGGACCGTACCCCTCCACTTT
TRBD1 TRBJ2-1 NA TRBV19 CASSIVGTGSNEQFF TGTGCCAGTAGTATAGTGGGGACAGGGAGTAATGAGCAGTTCTTC
NA TRBJ2-7 few TRBV2 CASKGPEGYEQYF TGTGCCAGCAAGGGCCCAGAAGGCTACGAGCAGTACTTC
NA TRBJ2-4 NA TRBV4-2 CASSQQEGIAKNIQYF TGTGCCAGCAGCCAACAAGAAGGGATAGCCAAAAACATTCAGTACTTC
TRBD2 TRBJ2-3 NA TRBV27 CASSLKSGGTTSTDTQYF TGTGCCAGCAGTTTAAAAAGCGGGGGGACCACTAGCACAGATACGCAGTATTTT
NA TRBJ2-5 NA TRBV7-7 CASSFFRAKETQYF TGTGCTAGCAGCTTCTTCCGGGCTAAAGAGACCCAGTACTTC
NA TRBJ1-4 NA TRBV7-4 CASSPPDPGEKLFF TGTGCCAGCAGCCCCCCCGACCCAGGGGAAAAACTGTTTTTT
TRBD2 TRBJ2-7 NA TRBV4-2 CASSHSSGAPYEQYF TGTGCCAGCAGCCACTCTAGCGGAGCTCCCTACGAGCAGTACTTC
NA TRBJ1-4 NA TRBV7-9 CASSLGDRVTNEKLFF TGTGCCAGCAGCTTAGGGGACCGGGTGACTAATGAAAAACTGTTTTTT
NA TRBJ2-3 NA TRBV6-1 CASSPWTDRPDTQYF TGTGCCAGCAGTCCCTGGACTGATCGACCAGATACGCAGTATTTT
NA TRBJ2-1 NA TRBV2 CASRDRTHEQFF TGTGCCAGCAGAGACCGGACTCATGAGCAGTTCTTC